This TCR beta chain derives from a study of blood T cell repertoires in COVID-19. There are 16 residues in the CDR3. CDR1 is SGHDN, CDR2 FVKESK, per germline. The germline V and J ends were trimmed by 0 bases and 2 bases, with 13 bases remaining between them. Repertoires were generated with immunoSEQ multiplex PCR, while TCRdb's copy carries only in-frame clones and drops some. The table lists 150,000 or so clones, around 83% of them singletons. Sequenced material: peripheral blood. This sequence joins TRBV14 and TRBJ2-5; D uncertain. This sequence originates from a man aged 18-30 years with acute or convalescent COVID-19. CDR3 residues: CASSQERGSFQETQYF. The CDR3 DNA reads TGTGCCAGCAGCCAAGAGCGCGGAAGCTTTCAAGAGACCCAGTACTTC.